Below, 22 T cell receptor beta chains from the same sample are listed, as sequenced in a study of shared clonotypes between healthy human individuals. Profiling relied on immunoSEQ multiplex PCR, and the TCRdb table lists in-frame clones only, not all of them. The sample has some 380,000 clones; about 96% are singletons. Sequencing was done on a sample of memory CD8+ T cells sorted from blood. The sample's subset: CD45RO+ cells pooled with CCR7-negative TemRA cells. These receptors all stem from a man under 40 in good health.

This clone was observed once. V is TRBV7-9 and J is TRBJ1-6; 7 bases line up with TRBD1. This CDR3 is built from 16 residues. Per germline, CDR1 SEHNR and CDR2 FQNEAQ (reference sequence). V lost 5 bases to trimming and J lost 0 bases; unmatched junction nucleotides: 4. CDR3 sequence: CASSQGQSSYNSPLHF. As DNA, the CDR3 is TGTGCCAGCAGCCAGGGACAGAGCTCCTATAATTCACCCCTCCACTTT.

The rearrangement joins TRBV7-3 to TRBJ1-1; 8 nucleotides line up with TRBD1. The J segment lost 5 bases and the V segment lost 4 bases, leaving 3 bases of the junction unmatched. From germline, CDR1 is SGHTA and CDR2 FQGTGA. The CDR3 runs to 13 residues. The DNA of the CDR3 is TGTGCCAGCAGCTCTTGGACAGGGACTGAAGCTTTCTTT. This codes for CASSSWTGTEAFF.

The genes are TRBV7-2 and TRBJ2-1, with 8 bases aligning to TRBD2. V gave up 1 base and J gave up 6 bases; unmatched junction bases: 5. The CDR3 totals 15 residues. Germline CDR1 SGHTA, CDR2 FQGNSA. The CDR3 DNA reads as TGTGCCAGCAGCTTAGAGGGGACTAGGGGCAATGAGCAGTTCTTC. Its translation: CASSLEGTRGNEQFF.

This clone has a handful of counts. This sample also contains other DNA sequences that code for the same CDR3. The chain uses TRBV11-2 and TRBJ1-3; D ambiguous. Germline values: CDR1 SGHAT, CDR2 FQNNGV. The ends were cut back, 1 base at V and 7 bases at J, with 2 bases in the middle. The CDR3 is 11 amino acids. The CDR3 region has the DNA TGTGCCAGCAGCTTAGGGAACACCATATATTTT. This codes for CASSLGNTIYF.

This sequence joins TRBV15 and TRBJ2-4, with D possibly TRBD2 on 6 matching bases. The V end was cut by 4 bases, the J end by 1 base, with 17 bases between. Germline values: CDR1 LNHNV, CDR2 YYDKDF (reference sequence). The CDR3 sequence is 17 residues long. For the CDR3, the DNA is TGTGCCACCAGCATCGCGGTTAGCCGGGGGGCCAAAAACATTCAGTACTTC. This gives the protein CATSIAVSRGAKNIQYF. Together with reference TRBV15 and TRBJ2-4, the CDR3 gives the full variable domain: DAMVIQNPRYQVTQFGKPVTLSCSQTLNHNVMYWYQQKSSQAPKLLFHYYDKDFNNEADTPDNFQSRRPNTSFCFLDIRSPGLGDTAMYLCATSIAVSRGAKNIQYFGAGTRLSVL.

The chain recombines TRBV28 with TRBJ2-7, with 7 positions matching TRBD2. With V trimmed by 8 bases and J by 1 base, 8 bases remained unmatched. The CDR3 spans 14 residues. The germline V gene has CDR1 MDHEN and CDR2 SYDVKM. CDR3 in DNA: TGTGCCAGCCGAAGCGGGACCCAATCCTACGAGCAGTACTTC. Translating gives CASRSGTQSYEQYF.

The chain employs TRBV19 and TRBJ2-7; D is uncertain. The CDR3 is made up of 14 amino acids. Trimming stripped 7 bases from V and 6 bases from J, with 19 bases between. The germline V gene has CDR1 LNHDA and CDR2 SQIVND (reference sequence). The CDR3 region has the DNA TGTGCCAGTATGATCTCGGGCGTCCCTTCCGAGCAGTACTTC. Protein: CASMISGVPSEQYF.

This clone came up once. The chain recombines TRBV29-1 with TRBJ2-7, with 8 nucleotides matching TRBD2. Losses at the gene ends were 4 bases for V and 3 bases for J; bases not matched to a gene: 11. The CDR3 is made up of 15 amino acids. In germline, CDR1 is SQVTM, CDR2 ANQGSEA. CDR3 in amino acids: CSVAGGGHHLYEQYF. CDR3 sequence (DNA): TGCAGCGTTGCGGGGGGGGGACATCACCTCTACGAGCAGTACTTC.

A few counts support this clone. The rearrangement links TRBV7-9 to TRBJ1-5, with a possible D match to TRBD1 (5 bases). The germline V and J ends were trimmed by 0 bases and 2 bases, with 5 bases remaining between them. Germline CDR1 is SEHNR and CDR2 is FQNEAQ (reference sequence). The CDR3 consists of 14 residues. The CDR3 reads CASSLAGGNQPQHF. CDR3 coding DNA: TGTGCCAGCAGCTTAGCAGGGGGCAATCAGCCCCAGCATTTT.

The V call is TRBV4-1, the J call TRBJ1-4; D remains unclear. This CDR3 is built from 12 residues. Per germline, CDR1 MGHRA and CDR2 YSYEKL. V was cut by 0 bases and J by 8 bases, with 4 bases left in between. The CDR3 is CASSQDREKLFF. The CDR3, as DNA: TGCGCCAGCAGCCAAGATCGGGAAAAACTGTTTTTT.

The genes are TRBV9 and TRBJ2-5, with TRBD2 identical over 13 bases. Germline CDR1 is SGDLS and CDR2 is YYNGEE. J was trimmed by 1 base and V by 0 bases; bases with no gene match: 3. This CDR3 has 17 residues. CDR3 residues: CASSVGTSGSIQETQYF. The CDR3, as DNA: TGTGCCAGCAGCGTAGGGACTAGCGGGAGCATCCAAGAGACCCAGTACTTC.

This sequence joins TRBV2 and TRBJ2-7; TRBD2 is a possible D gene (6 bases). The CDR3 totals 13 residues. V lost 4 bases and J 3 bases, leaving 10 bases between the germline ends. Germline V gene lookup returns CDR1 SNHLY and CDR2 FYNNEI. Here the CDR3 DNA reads TGTGCCAGCAGTGTTCGGGGGATCTACGAGCAGTACTTC. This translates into CASSVRGIYEQYF.

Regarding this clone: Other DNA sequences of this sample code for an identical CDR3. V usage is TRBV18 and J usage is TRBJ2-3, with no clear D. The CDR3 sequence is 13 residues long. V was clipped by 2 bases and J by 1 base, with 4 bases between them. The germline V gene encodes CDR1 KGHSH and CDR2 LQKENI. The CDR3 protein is CASSPGGTDTQYF. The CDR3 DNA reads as TGTGCCAGCTCACCAGGAGGCACAGATACGCAGTATTTT.

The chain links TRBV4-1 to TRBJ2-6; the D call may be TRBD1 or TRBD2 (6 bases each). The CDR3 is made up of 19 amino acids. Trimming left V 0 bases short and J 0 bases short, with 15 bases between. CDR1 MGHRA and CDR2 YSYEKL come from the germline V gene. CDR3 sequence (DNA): TGCGCCAGCAGCCAAGAGGGGGGCAGGGGCGTCTCTGGGGCCAACGTCCTGACTTTC. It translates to CASSQEGGRGVSGANVLTF.

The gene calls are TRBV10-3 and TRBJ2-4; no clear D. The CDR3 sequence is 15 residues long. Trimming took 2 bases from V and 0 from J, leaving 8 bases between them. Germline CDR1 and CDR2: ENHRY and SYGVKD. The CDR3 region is CAISEELIAKNIQYF. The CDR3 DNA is TGTGCCATCAGTGAGGAGCTCATAGCCAAAAACATTCAGTACTTC.

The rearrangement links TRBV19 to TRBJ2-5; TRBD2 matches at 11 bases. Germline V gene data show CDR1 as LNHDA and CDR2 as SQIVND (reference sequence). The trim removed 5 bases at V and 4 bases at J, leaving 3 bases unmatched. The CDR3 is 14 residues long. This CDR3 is CASSPLAGAETQYF. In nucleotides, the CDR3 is TGTGCCAGTAGTCCACTAGCGGGAGCAGAGACCCAGTACTTC.

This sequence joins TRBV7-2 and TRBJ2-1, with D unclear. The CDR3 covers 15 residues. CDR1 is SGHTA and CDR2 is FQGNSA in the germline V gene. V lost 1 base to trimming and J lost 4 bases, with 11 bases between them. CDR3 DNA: TGTGCCAGCAGCTTAGAGTGGGCTTTGTACAATGAGCAGTTCTTC. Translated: CASSLEWALYNEQFF.

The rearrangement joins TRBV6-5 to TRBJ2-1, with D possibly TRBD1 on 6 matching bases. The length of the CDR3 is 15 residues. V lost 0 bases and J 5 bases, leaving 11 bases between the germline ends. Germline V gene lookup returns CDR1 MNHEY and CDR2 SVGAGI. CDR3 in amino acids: CASSYSSGANNEQFF. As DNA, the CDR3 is TGTGCCAGCAGTTACTCTTCAGGGGCCAACAATGAGCAGTTCTTC.

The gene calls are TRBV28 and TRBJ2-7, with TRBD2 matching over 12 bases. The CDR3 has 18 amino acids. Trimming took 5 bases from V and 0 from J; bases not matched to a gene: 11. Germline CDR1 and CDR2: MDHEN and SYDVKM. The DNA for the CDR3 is TGTGCCAGCAGTCGACTAGCGGGAGATTTCGTGAGCTCCTACGAGCAGTACTTC. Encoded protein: CASSRLAGDFVSSYEQYF.

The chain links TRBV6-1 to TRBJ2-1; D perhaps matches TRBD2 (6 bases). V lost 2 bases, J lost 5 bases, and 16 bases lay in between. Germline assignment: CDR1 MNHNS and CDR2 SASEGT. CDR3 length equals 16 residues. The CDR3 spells CASSEHVVAGHNEQFF. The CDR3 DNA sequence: TGTGCCAGCAGTGAACATGTAGTGGCGGGGCACAATGAGCAGTTCTTC.

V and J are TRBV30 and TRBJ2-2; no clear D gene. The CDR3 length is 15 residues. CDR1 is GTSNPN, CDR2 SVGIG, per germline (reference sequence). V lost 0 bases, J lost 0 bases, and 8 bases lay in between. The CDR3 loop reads CAWSVWYPNTGELFF. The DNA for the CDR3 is TGTGCCTGGAGTGTATGGTATCCGAACACCGGGGAGCTGTTTTTT.

CDR3 region: CASSRQGPNTEAFF. CDR3 nucleotide sequence: TGTGCCAGCAGTAGGCAGGGTCCGAACACTGAAGCTTTCTTT. V usage is TRBV6-5 and J usage is TRBJ1-1; a weak D match, TRBD1 (5 bases). CDR1 is MNHEY, CDR2 SVGAGI, per germline. CDR3 length equals 14 residues. V lost 5 bases and J lost 1, with 11 bases in between.